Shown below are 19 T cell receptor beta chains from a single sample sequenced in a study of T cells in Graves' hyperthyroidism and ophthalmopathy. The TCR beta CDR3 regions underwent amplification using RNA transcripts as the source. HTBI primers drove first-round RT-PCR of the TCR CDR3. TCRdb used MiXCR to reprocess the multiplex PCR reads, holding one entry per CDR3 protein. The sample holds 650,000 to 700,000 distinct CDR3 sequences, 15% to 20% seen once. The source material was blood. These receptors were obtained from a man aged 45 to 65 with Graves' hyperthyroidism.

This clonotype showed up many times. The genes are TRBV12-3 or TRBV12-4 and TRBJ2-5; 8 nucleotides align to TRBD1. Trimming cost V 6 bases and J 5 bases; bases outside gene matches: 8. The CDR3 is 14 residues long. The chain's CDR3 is CASRDRTGTETQYF. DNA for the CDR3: TGTGCCAGCAGGGACAGGACAGGGACGGAGACCCAGTACTTC.

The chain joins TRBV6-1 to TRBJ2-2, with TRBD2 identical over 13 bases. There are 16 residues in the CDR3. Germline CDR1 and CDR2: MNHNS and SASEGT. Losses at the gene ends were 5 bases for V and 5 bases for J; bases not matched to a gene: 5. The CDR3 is CASSPGLAGVTGELFF. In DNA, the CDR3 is TGTGCCAGCAGTCCAGGACTAGCGGGAGTAACCGGGGAGCTGTTTTTT.

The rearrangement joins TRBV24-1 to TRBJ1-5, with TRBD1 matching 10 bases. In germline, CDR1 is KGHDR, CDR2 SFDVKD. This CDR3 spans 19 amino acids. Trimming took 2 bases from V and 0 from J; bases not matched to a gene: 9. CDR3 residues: CATSDSGQGTGYSNQPQHF. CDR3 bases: TGTGCCACCAGTGATTCGGGACAGGGGACGGGATATAGCAATCAGCCCCAGCATTTT.

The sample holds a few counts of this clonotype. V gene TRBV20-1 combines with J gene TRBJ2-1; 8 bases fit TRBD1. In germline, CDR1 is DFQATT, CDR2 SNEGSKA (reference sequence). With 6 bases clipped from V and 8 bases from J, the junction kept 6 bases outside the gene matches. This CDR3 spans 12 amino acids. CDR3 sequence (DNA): TGCAGTGCCCCGGGACAGGTCTATGAGCAGTTCTTC. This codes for CSAPGQVYEQFF.

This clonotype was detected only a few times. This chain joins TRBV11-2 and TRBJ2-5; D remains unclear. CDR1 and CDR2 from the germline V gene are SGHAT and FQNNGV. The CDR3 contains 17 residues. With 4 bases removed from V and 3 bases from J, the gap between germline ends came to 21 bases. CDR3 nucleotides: TGTGCCAGCAGCTCCCACCCTAACGGGCCATGGGAAGAGACCCAGTACTTC. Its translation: CASSSHPNGPWEETQYF.

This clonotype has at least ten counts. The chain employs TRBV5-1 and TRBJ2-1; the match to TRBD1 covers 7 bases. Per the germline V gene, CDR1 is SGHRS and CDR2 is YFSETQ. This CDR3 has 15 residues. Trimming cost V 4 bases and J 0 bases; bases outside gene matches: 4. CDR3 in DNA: TGCGCCAGCAGCGCGGACAGGTCCTCCTACAATGAGCAGTTCTTC. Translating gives CASSADRSSYNEQFF.

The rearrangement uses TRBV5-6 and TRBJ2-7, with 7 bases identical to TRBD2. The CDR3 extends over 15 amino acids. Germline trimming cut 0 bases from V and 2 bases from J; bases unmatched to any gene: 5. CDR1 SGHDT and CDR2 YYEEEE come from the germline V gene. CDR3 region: CASSLGGSIPYEQYF. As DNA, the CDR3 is TGTGCCAGCAGCTTGGGCGGGAGCATCCCCTACGAGCAGTACTTC. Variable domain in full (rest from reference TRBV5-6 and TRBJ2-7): DAGVTQSPTHLIKTRGQQVTLRCSPKSGHDTVSWYQQALGQGPQFIFQYYEEEERQRGNFPDRFSGHQFPNYSSELNVNALLLGDSALYLCASSLGGSIPYEQYFGPGTRLTVT.

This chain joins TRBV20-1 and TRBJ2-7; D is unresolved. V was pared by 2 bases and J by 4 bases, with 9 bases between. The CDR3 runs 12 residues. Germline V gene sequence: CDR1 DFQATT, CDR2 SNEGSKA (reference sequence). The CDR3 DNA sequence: TGCAGTGCTAGAACAGAGCTTTACGAGCAGTACTTC. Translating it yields CSARTELYEQYF.

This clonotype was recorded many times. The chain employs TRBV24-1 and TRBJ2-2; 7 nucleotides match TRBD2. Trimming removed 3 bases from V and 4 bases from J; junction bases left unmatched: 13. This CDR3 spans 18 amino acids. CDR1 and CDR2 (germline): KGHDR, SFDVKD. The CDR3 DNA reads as TGTGCCACCAGTGATACCCTTGGGATAGCGGGCCTCACCGGGGAGCTGTTTTTT. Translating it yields CATSDTLGIAGLTGELFF.

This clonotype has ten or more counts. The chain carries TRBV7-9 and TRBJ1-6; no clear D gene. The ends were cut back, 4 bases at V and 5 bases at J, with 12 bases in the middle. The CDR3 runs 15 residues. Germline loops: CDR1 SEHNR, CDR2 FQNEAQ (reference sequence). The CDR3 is CASSSAGRDNSPLHF. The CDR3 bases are TGTGCCAGCAGCTCTGCTGGGAGGGATAATTCACCCCTCCACTTT.

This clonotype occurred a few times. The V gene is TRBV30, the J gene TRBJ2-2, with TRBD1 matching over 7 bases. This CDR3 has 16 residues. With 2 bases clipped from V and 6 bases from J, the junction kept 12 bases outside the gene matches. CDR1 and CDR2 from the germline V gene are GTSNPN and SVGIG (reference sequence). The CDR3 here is CAWSSMTSDRAGELFF. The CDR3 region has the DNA TGTGCCTGGAGTTCCATGACCTCCGACAGGGCCGGGGAGCTGTTTTTT.

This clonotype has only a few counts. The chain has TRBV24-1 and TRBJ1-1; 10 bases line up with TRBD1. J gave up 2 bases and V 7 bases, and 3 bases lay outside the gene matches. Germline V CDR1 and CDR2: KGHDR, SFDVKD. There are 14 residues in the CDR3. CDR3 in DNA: TGTGCCACCAGGGGGACAGGGGATAACACTGAAGCTTTCTTT. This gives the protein CATRGTGDNTEAFF.

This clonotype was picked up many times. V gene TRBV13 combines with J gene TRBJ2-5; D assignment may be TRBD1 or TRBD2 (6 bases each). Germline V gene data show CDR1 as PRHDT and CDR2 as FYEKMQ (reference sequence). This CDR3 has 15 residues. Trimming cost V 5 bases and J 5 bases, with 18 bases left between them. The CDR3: CASSRMTGAGETQYF. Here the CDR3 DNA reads TGTGCCAGCAGCCGAATGACGGGGGCGGGGGAGACCCAGTACTTC.

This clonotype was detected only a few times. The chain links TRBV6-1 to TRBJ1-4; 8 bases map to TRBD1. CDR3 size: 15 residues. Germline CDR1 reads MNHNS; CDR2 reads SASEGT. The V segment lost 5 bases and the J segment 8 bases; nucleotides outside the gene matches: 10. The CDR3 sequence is CASSPRGRGQEKLFF. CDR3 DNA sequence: TGTGCCAGCAGTCCGAGGGGCAGGGGGCAGGAAAAACTGTTTTTT.

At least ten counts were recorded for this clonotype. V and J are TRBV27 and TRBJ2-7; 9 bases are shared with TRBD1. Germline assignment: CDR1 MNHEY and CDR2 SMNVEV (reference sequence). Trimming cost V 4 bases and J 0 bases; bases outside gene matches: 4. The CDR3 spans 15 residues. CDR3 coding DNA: TGTGCCAGCAGTTGGGGGACAGGGTCCTCCTACGAGCAGTACTTC. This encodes CASSWGTGSSYEQYF.

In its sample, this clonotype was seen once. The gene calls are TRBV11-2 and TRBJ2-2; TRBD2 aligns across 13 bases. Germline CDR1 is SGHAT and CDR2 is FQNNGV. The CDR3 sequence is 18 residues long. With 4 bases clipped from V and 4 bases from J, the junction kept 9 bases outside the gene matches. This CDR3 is CASSSLAGGPRVTGELFF. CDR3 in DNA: TGTGCCAGCAGCTCACTAGCGGGAGGGCCCCGGGTCACCGGGGAGCTGTTTTTT.

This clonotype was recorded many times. The CDR3 coding sequence is TGTGCCAGCAGCCTGGGGACAGGGCGGAGCACAGATACGCAGTATTTT. It yields the protein CASSLGTGRSTDTQYF. The chain has TRBV11-2 and TRBJ2-3; 9 bases align to TRBD1. CDR1 and CDR2 from the germline V gene are SGHAT and FQNNGV. V gave up 5 bases and J gave up 0 bases; unmatched junction bases: 6. CDR3 size: 16 residues.

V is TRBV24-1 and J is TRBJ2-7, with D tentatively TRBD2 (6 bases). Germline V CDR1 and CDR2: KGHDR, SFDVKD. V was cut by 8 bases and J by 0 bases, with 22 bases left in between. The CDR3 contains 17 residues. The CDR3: CATNGLKGGRSSYEQYF. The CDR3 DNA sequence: TGTGCCACCAATGGCCTCAAGGGAGGCCGAAGCTCCTACGAGCAGTACTTC.

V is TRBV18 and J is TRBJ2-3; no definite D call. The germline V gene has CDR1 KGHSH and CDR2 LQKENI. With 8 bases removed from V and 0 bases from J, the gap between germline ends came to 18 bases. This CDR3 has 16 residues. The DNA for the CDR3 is TGTGCCAGCACTCACCAACCAGCCAGAAGCACAGATACGCAGTATTTT. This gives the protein CASTHQPARSTDTQYF. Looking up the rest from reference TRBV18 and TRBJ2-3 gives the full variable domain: NAGVMQNPRHLVRRRGQEARLRCSPMKGHSHVYWYRQLPEEGLKFMVYLQKENIIDESGMPKERFSAEFPKEGPSILRIQQVVRGDSAAYFCASTHQPARSTDTQYFGPGTRLTVL.